This entry lists 22 T cell receptor beta chains sequenced from one sample in a study of T cells in localized non-small cell lung cancer. Profiled with immunoSEQ multiplex PCR; TCRdb holds only in-frame clones, not every one. The sample consists of fewer than 35,000 clones, around 90% of them appearing once. The specimen was peripheral blood mononuclear cells, collected before any cancer treatment. Every receptor here comes from a man aged 35-69 years with stage III lung adenocarcinoma.

V and J are TRBV6-1 and TRBJ1-2; the match to TRBD1 covers 7 bases. Germline trimming cut 10 bases from V and 5 bases from J; bases unmatched to any gene: 16. This CDR3 contains 15 residues. CDR1 is MNHNS, CDR2 SASEGT, per germline. The CDR3: CAITSLRDRIYGYTF. The CDR3 DNA is TGTGCCATCACTTCCTTACGGGACAGAATATATGGCTACACCTTC.

The CDR3 region is CASSLDGTGANTEAFF. For the CDR3, the DNA is TGCGCCAGCAGCTTGGATGGGACAGGGGCGAACACTGAAGCTTTCTTT. The V and J genes are TRBV5-1 and TRBJ1-1; 10 bases match TRBD1. With V trimmed by 0 bases and J by 1 base, 3 bases remained unmatched. Germline CDR1 reads SGHRS; CDR2 reads YFSETQ. The CDR3 has 16 amino acids.

The chain couples TRBV5-4 to TRBJ2-1; 12 bases agree with TRBD2. Trimming at V came to 7 bases and at J to 7 bases, leaving 6 bases not matched to a gene. Germline CDR1 SGHNT, CDR2 YYREEE (reference sequence). CDR3 length: 14 amino acids. CDR3 bases: TGTGCCAGCGTGGCTAGCGGGGGGGGAAATGAGCAGTTCTTC. As protein: CASVASGGGNEQFF.

This chain connects TRBV21-1 to TRBJ2-1. TRBV21-1 is deemed a pseudogene. The CDR3 sequence is 17 residues long. The CDR3 DNA follows: TGTGCCAGCAGCAACGTCCGGACGGTGAGCTCCTACAATGAGCAGTTCTTC. Its translation is CASSNVRTVSSYNEQFF.

This chain links TRBV10-2 with TRBJ1-2, with 10 bases fitting TRBD1. Per germline, CDR1 WSHSY and CDR2 SAAADI. Germline trimming cut 5 bases from V and 2 bases from J; bases unmatched to any gene: 2. CDR3 length: 14 amino acids. As DNA, the CDR3 is TGCGCCAGCAGTCCGGGACAGGGGAACTATGGCTACACCTTC. It encodes CASSPGQGNYGYTF.

This chain's CDR3 is CASSTRDRANRELFF. In DNA, the CDR3 is TGTGCCAGCAGTACACGGGACAGGGCGAATAGGGAGCTGTTTTTT. This chain connects TRBV6-5 to TRBJ2-2, with 9 bases identical to TRBD1. The germline V gene has CDR1 MNHEY and CDR2 SVGAGI. This CDR3 has 15 residues. After removal of 5 bases from V and 9 bases from J, the junction contained 10 bases not matched to a gene.

The rearrangement uses TRBV29-1 and TRBJ2-7; 7 nucleotides match TRBD2. The CDR3 runs to 13 residues. Germline V lookup: CDR1 SQVTM, CDR2 ANQGSEA. J gave up 6 bases and V 4 bases, and 9 bases lay outside the gene matches. This CDR3 reads CSVVPQSGGEQYF. CDR3 in DNA: TGCAGCGTTGTGCCCCAATCGGGGGGCGAGCAGTACTTC.

The chain recombines TRBV4-3 with TRBJ1-4; D is unresolved. Germline V gives CDR1 LGHNA, CDR2 YSLEER. V gave up 3 bases and J gave up 0 bases, with 8 bases separating them. The CDR3 loop spans 15 amino acids. For the CDR3, the DNA is TGCGCCAGCAGCCAGGGCAGCGCAACTAATGAAAAACTGTTTTTT. This sequence encodes CASSQGSATNEKLFF.

The chain couples TRBV2 to TRBJ2-7; 10 bases map to TRBD1. CDR3 size: 14 residues. The V segment lost 6 bases and the J segment 2 bases; nucleotides outside the gene matches: 4. CDR1 and CDR2 (germline): SNHLY, FYNNEI. In nucleotides, the CDR3 is TGTGCCAGCAGCAGGGACAGGGGAACCTACGAGCAGTACTTC. Its translation is CASSRDRGTYEQYF.

This chain links TRBV7-2 with TRBJ2-7, with D perhaps TRBD1 or TRBD2 (5 bases each). The V gene lost 4 bases and the J gene lost 3 bases, with 10 bases spanning the gap. Germline V gives CDR1 SGHTA, CDR2 FQGNSA. The CDR3 length is 13 residues. The DNA for the CDR3 is TGTGCCAGCAGCTCGGGACCTAACTACGAGCAGTACTTC. Translated, it gives CASSSGPNYEQYF. Based on the CDR3 plus reference TRBV7-2 and TRBJ2-7, the full variable domain is GAGVSQSPSNKVTEKGKDVELRCDPISGHTALYWYRQSLGQGLEFLIYFQGNSAPDKSGLPSDRFSAERTGGSVSTLTIQRTQQEDSAVYLCASSSGPNYEQYFGPGTRLTVT.

The chain carries TRBV6-4 and TRBJ1-6; D gene unclear. V was pared by 2 bases and J by 9 bases, with 8 bases between. This CDR3 contains 13 residues. Germline CDR1 and CDR2: MRHNA and SNTAGT. The CDR3 sequence: CASSDRDLSPLHF. In DNA form, the CDR3 reads TGTGCCAGCAGTGACCGTGATCTTTCACCCCTCCACTTT.

This clone was recorded a few times. The chain links TRBV12-5 to TRBJ1-1; a possible D gene is TRBD1 (5 bases). Germline V gives CDR1 LGHNT, CDR2 FRNRAP. This CDR3 comprises 13 residues. Trimming stripped 0 bases from V and 8 bases from J, with 10 bases between. The CDR3 here is CASGLVAGSEAFF. For the CDR3, the DNA is TGTGCTAGTGGTTTGGTGGCAGGGTCCGAAGCTTTCTTT.

The CDR3 sequence is CASSRQGRTEAFF. The CDR3 nucleotides are TGTGCCAGTAGTAGACAGGGTCGAACTGAAGCTTTCTTT. The V gene is TRBV19, the J gene TRBJ1-1; TRBD1 matches 7 bases. CDR3 length: 13 amino acids. Germline V CDR1 and CDR2: LNHDA, SQIVND (reference sequence). Unmatched junction bases numbered 4, after V lost 4 bases and J lost 5 bases. Full variable domain (outside the CDR3, taken from reference TRBV19 and TRBJ1-1): DGGITQSPKYLFRKEGQNVTLSCEQNLNHDAMYWYRQDPGQGLRLIYYSQIVNDFQKGDIAEGYSVSREKKESFPLTVTSAQKNPTAFYLCASSRQGRTEAFFGQGTRLTVV.

This chain uses TRBV15 with TRBJ2-2; D perhaps matches TRBD1 (6 bases). Deletions cut 6 bases from V and 5 bases from J, with 13 bases between. This CDR3 comprises 14 residues. From germline, CDR1 is LNHNV and CDR2 YYDKDF (reference sequence). CDR3 sequence reads: CATRAEGTTGELFF. The CDR3 DNA is TGTGCCACCAGAGCGGAAGGGACAACCGGGGAGCTGTTTTTT. Together with reference TRBV15 and TRBJ2-2, the CDR3 gives the full variable domain: DAMVIQNPRYQVTQFGKPVTLSCSQTLNHNVMYWYQQKSSQAPKLLFHYYDKDFNNEADTPDNFQSRRPNTSFCFLDIRSPGLGDTAMYLCATRAEGTTGELFFGEGSRLTVL.

In its sample, this clone was seen once. The chain has TRBV2 and TRBJ2-2, with D uncertain. CDR3 length: 14 amino acids. Germline CDR1 and CDR2: SNHLY and FYNNEI. Trimming stripped 8 bases from V and 10 bases from J, with 20 bases between. Written as DNA, the CDR3 is TGTGCCAGCCGGAAGGGCCAAGCGTGGGCGGAGCTGTTTTTT. As protein: CASRKGQAWAELFF. The full variable domain, its missing parts supplied by reference TRBV2 and TRBJ2-2, is EPEVTQTPSHQVTQMGQEVILRCVPISNHLYFYWYRQILGQKVEFLVSFYNNEISEKSEIFDDQFSVERPDGSNFTLKIRSTKLEDSAMYFCASRKGQAWAELFFGEGSRLTVL.

The chain has TRBV5-1 and TRBJ1-3; 7 bases map to TRBD1. The CDR3 loop spans 14 amino acids. Germline V gene lookup returns CDR1 SGHRS and CDR2 YFSETQ. V lost 2 bases and J lost 2; bases outside the gene matches: 1. CDR3 DNA: TGCGCCAGCAGCTTCACAGGGGCTGGAAACACCATATATTTT. Translating it yields CASSFTGAGNTIYF.

This rearrangement joins TRBV7-2 to TRBJ1-2, with 8 bases lining up with TRBD1. Germline CDR1 is SGHTA and CDR2 is FQGNSA. CDR3 length: 12 residues. Trimming at V came to 5 bases and at J to 8 bases, leaving 4 bases not matched to a gene. For the CDR3, the DNA is TGTGCCAGCAGCCAGTCAGGGGGCGGCTACACCTTC. Protein sequence: CASSQSGGGYTF. The full variable domain, in which reference TRBV7-2 and TRBJ1-2 provide the parts outside the CDR3, is GAGVSQSPSNKVTEKGKDVELRCDPISGHTALYWYRQSLGQGLEFLIYFQGNSAPDKSGLPSDRFSAERTGGSVSTLTIQRTQQEDSAVYLCASSQSGGGYTFGSGTRLTVV.

The genes are TRBV5-6 and TRBJ2-1, with TRBD1 matching over 9 bases. CDR3 size: 17 residues. V shed 2 bases and J 2 bases; nucleotides not matched to a gene: 8. Germline CDR1 and CDR2: SGHDT and YYEEEE. CDR3 region: CASSFGTGGAPYNEQFF. The CDR3 coding sequence is TGTGCCAGCAGCTTTGGTACAGGGGGCGCGCCCTACAATGAGCAGTTCTTC.

The rearrangement links TRBV7-7 to TRBJ2-3, with D possibly being TRBD2 (6 bases). Between the trimmed V and J ends, which lost 4 bases and 1 base, there was a span of 9 bases. This CDR3 spans 14 amino acids. Germline V gene sequence: CDR1 SSHAT, CDR2 FNYEAQ (reference sequence). CDR3 nucleotide sequence: TGTGCCAGCAGCTCCTCGGGGGGCACAGATACGCAGTATTTT. Translating it yields CASSSSGGTDTQYF.

V and J are TRBV6-6 and TRBJ2-7, with TRBD1 identical over 11 bases. The germline V gene encodes CDR1 MNHNY and CDR2 SVGAGI (reference sequence). The CDR3 is 15 amino acids. With V trimmed by 4 bases and J by 2 bases, 4 bases remained unmatched. The CDR3 loop reads CASSLGQGGTYEQYF. The CDR3 DNA follows: TGTGCCAGCAGTTTGGGACAGGGGGGAACCTACGAGCAGTACTTC.

V usage is TRBV7-3 and J usage is TRBJ2-5; D may be TRBD1 or TRBD2 (6 bases each). Trimming took 5 bases from V and 2 from J, leaving 18 bases between them. The CDR3 covers 16 residues. Per germline, CDR1 SGHTA and CDR2 FQGTGA. The CDR3 protein is CASSPWGRGLQETQYF. The CDR3 DNA is TGTGCCAGCAGCCCCTGGGGCAGGGGACTTCAAGAGACCCAGTACTTC.

The rearrangement joins TRBV7-9 to TRBJ2-3, with a tentative D call TRBD1 (7 bases). Between the trimmed V and J ends, which lost 1 base and 0 bases, there was a span of 11 bases. The V gene's germline CDR1 is SEHNR and CDR2 FQNEAQ (reference sequence). This CDR3 is 16 amino acids long. CDR3 amino acids: CASSLVQGTSTDTQYF. CDR3 bases: TGTGCCAGCAGCTTAGTACAGGGGACTAGCACAGATACGCAGTATTTT.